This entry describes one T cell receptor (beta chain). The antigen remains unidentified. Germline CDR1 and CDR2: SGDLS and YYNGEE. The CDR3 runs to 13 residues. The germline V and J ends were trimmed by 3 bases and 4 bases, with 8 bases remaining between them. The genomic DNA of each subset was split evenly across several immunoSEQ plates. Clones were read by immunoSEQ multiplex PCR, and TCRdb kept only the in-frame ones, dropping some. Of over a million clones in the sample, around 78% were seen once. All donors qualified as healthy HIV-negative adults and had experienced no recent acute infections or vaccinations. A CD45RA-negative memory subset and a CD45RA+ naive subset were separated from the CD4+ cells. The sample belongs to a study of shared clonotypes between healthy human individuals. Whole-study results and caveats: Generally, estimated richness proved larger in naive subsets than it did in memory subsets.

The V call is TRBV9, the J call TRBJ1-3; D is unclear. The source is a young man in good health. Some clones in this sample may be carry-over from other donors' samples. The sample comprised memory CD4+ T cells from PBMCs. Subset reported: CD45RA-negative fraction. The DNA of the CDR3 is TGTGCCAGCAGCGCCTTGCCGGGAAACACCATATATTTT. This encodes CASSALPGNTIYF.